The rows below give T cell receptor beta chains drawn from one sample of a study of regulatory T cells in long-lasting Graves disease. TCRdb ran MiXCR on the multiplex PCR reads and lists one entry per CDR3 protein. The table lists fewer than 650,000 distinct CDR3 sequences, about 15% of them singletons. These same data were also listed under a study on T cells in Graves' hyperthyroidism and ophthalmopathy.

This specimen consisted of peripheral blood mononuclear cells (PBMCs), obtained at new diagnosis, from a patient treated with antithyroid drugs. Source of these receptors: a woman aged 25 to 45 with Graves disease. Both conserved end residues are part of each CDR3. D genes are given only for firm matches. For some rows the clone size is stated as once, few or many, or as a class when expanded; others skip it.

v_gene	j_gene	abundance	d_gene	CDR3aa	CDR3nt
TRBV9	TRBJ2-1	few	-	CASSVGGSLNEQFF	TGTGCCAGCAGCGTAGGAGGGTCTCTTAATGAGCAGTTCTTC
TRBV29-1	TRBJ2-5	-	-	CSVVSQFETQYF	TGCAGCGTTGTTTCCCAGTTCGAGACCCAGTACTTC
TRBV7-2	TRBJ2-7	many	-	CASSLGAGGSYEQYF	TGTGCCAGCAGCTTAGGAGCCGGGGGCTCCTACGAGCAGTACTTC
TRBV2	TRBJ1-2	many	-	CASAGRRLDGYTF	TGTGCCAGCGCGGGAAGGAGGTTGGATGGCTACACCTTC
TRBV3-1	TRBJ2-5	-	-	CASSQGKTRAETQYF	TGTGCCAGCAGCCAAGGGAAGACTAGGGCGGAGACCCAGTACTTC
TRBV28	TRBJ1-6	many	-	CASRFQGKNSPLHF	TGTGCCAGCAGATTCCAGGGGAAGAATTCACCCCTCCACTTT
TRBV7-9	TRBJ1-6	many	-	CASSLGGGNSPLHF	TGTGCCAGCAGCTTGGGTGGGGGTAACTCACCCCTCCACTTT
TRBV2	TRBJ2-5	many	-	CASVYQETQYF	TGTGCCAGCGTATACCAAGAGACCCAGTACTTC
TRBV6-2/TRBV6-3	TRBJ2-7	many	-	CASSRDLYEQYF	TGTGCCAGCAGTCGGGATCTCTACGAGCAGTACTTC
TRBV7-3	TRBJ2-2	few	-	CASSVIGTGVTGELFF	TGTGCCAGCAGCGTCATAGGGACTGGTGTCACCGGGGAGCTGTTTTTT
TRBV20-1	TRBJ2-4	-	TRBD1	CSGTGVLVGKNIQYF	TGCAGTGGGACAGGGGTACTTGTGGGCAAAAACATTCAGTACTTC
TRBV12-3/TRBV12-4	TRBJ1-5	few	-	CASSLRWGAGVSSQPQHF	TGTGCCAGCAGTCTAAGGTGGGGGGCAGGCGTTAGCAGTCAGCCCCAGCATTTT
TRBV6-1	TRBJ2-7	many	-	CASSEPPAYSYEQYF	TGTGCCAGCAGTGAACCCCCAGCCTACTCCTACGAGCAGTACTTC
TRBV28	TRBJ2-3	many	TRBD1	CASSLQGTGGTDTQYF	TGTGCCAGCAGTTTACAAGGGACAGGGGGAACAGATACGCAGTATTTT
TRBV29-1	TRBJ1-3	-	TRBD1	CSAQQGVVGNTIYF	TGCAGCGCTCAACAGGGGGTGGTTGGAAACACCATATATTTT
TRBV28	TRBJ2-4	many	TRBD2	CASSESDGLAGGFVKNIQYF	TGTGCCAGCAGTGAGTCCGATGGACTAGCGGGAGGATTTGTCAAAAACATTCAGTACTTC